These 21 T cell receptor beta chains share one sample of origin, sequenced in a study of vaccination and CD4 T cells after COVID-19. These receptors' targets are unknown. The Oncomine TCR Beta short-read assay was applied to DNA of cultured CD4+ T cells. TCRdb re-analysed the PCR reads in MiXCR, keeping a single row per CDR3 protein. The repertoire has some 23,000 distinct CDR3 sequences, 28% of them found once; the top ten carry roughly 7.1%. Stated time point: late sampling 161 to 241 days after vaccination in three convalescent patients. Treatment indicated: approximately 9-day PBMC culture with coronavirus spike peptide pools or control peptides (ViraFEST assay). Source: CD4+ T cells from blood, cultured in vitro, taken about 7 months after SARS-CoV-2 vaccination. The receptors here all came from a human donor who had recovered from COVID-19.

This clonotype was seen more than once but under ten times. The chain uses TRBV20-1 and TRBJ2-2; tentatively, D is TRBD1 (6 bases). The CDR3 has 15 residues. Between the trimmed V and J ends, which lost 6 bases and 0 bases, there was a span of 14 bases. Germline CDR1 and CDR2: DFQATT and SNEGSKA (reference sequence). The CDR3 DNA reads as TGCAGTGCCCAGGACAGACTAACGAACACCGGGGAGCTGTTTTTT. This sequence encodes CSAQDRLTNTGELFF.

This clonotype was seen at least ten times. V is TRBV7-2 and J is TRBJ2-5, with 8 bases matching TRBD2. The CDR3 runs to 14 residues. The junction had 7 bases not matched to a gene; V was cut back by 5 bases and J by 5 bases. Germline V gives CDR1 SGHTA, CDR2 FQGNSA. Here the CDR3 DNA reads TGTGCCAGCAGCCAGGGACTAGGGAGGGAGACCCAGTACTTC. It is translated as CASSQGLGRETQYF.

This chain joins TRBV5-1 and TRBJ2-5, with D perhaps TRBD2 (5 bases). V was pared by 0 bases and J by 5 bases, with 11 bases between. This CDR3 is 14 amino acids long. CDR1 and CDR2 from the germline V gene are SGHRS and YFSETQ. The CDR3 protein is CASSLELVEETQYF. CDR3 coding DNA: TGCGCCAGCAGCTTGGAACTAGTTGAGGAGACCCAGTACTTC.

A word on this clonotype: A junction end diverges from the germline sequence, so it may reflect a read error. The genes are TRBV7-2 and TRBJ2-3; 9 nucleotides agree with TRBD2. The CDR3 is 15 amino acids. CDR1 SGHTA and CDR2 FQGNSA come from the germline V gene. The CDR3 here is CASRLAGVPTDTQYF. CDR3 sequence (DNA): TGTGCCAGCAGATTAGCGGGAGTTCCTACAGATACGCAGTATTTT.

V usage is TRBV5-8 and J usage is TRBJ2-5; 7 bases are shared with TRBD2. V shed 4 bases, J shed 2 bases, and the junction held 8 bases outside the gene matches. Germline V lookup: CDR1 SGHTS, CDR2 YDEGEE. CDR3 size: 15 residues. The CDR3 here is CASSRRPGLQETQYF. The CDR3 region has the DNA TGTGCCAGCAGCAGGAGACCGGGACTACAAGAGACCCAGTACTTC.

V is TRBV28 and J is TRBJ2-7; 7 bases match TRBD1. The CDR3 is 11 residues long. V lost 8 bases and J lost 3; bases outside the gene matches: 1. CDR1 MDHEN and CDR2 SYDVKM come from the germline V gene. The CDR3, as DNA: TGTGCCAGCGGACAGGTCTACGAGCAGTACTTC. It translates to CASGQVYEQYF.

The chain recombines TRBV11-2 with TRBJ2-5; 9 bases are shared with TRBD2. There are 17 residues in the CDR3. CDR1 and CDR2 from the germline V gene are SGHAT and FQNNGV. V gave up 4 bases and J gave up 1 base; unmatched junction bases: 10. CDR3 DNA sequence: TGTGCCAGCAGCTCAGCCTTGACTAGCGGAGCCCAAGAGACCCAGTACTTC. It codes for CASSSALTSGAQETQYF.

This clonotype was detected a few times. This chain joins TRBV19 and TRBJ1-6, with TRBD1 identical over 7 bases. V shed 6 bases and J 5 bases; nucleotides not matched to a gene: 4. The CDR3 has 14 residues. Per germline, CDR1 LNHDA and CDR2 SQIVND (reference sequence). This CDR3 reads CASRAGTDNSPLHF. For the CDR3, the DNA is TGTGCCAGTAGAGCCGGGACAGATAATTCACCCCTCCACTTT.

This clonotype was seen a few times. V and J are TRBV28 and TRBJ1-2; unclear D gene. This CDR3 is 14 amino acids long. Germline lookup yields CDR1 MDHEN and CDR2 SYDVKM. Trimming pared 7 bases from V and 0 bases from J, leaving 12 bases between. DNA for the CDR3: TGTGCCAGCATAGAGGGTGGGGCTAACTATGGCTACACCTTC. Translation: CASIEGGANYGYTF.

The genes are TRBV7-9 and TRBJ2-5; D remains unclear. The CDR3 is made up of 12 amino acids. Germline assignment: CDR1 SEHNR and CDR2 FQNEAQ (reference sequence). V was trimmed by 1 base and J by 5 bases, leaving 5 bases between them. The CDR3 DNA reads as TGTGCCAGCAGCTTAGTAGAGGAGACCCAGTACTTC. It translates to CASSLVEETQYF.

This clonotype turned up a few times. The chain joins TRBV20-1 to TRBJ2-3; 7 nucleotides match TRBD2. The CDR3 is 15 amino acids. Germline V lookup: CDR1 DFQATT, CDR2 SNEGSKA (reference sequence). V gave up 0 bases and J gave up 3 bases; unmatched junction bases: 6. DNA of the CDR3: TGCAGTGCTAGAGATGGGCGGGAGTCGACAGATACGCAGTATTTT. Amino acid sequence: CSARDGRESTDTQYF.

This clonotype was detected only a few times. The chain joins TRBV7-9 to TRBJ1-1; the D is unclear. CDR1 is SEHNR, CDR2 FQNEAQ, per germline (reference sequence). There are 16 residues in the CDR3. Trimming left V 3 bases short and J 3 bases short, with 17 bases between. The CDR3 sequence: CASSFRSGSRDTEAFF. The DNA for the CDR3 is TGTGCCAGCAGCTTTAGGTCGGGGTCCCGGGACACTGAAGCTTTCTTT.

The sample holds a few counts of this clonotype. V and J are TRBV28 and TRBJ1-1, with 9 bases that match TRBD1. The CDR3 consists of 14 residues. Per the germline V gene, CDR1 is MDHEN and CDR2 is SYDVKM. J gave up 2 bases and V 7 bases, and 5 bases lay outside the gene matches. The CDR3 reads CASKTGGGNTEAFF. DNA of the CDR3: TGTGCCAGCAAGACAGGGGGAGGAAACACTGAAGCTTTCTTT.

For this clonotype: Sequence at one end of the junction differs from germline and may be a read error. The chain recombines TRBV19 with TRBJ2-1; 8 bases are a match to TRBD2. CDR3 length: 14 amino acids. Germline assignment: CDR1 LNHDA and CDR2 SQIVND (reference sequence). CDR3 nucleotides: TGCACCGGACGGGAGACTAGCGAATACAATGAGCAGTTCTTC. Translating it yields CTGRETSEYNEQFF.

The chain carries TRBV7-8 and TRBJ2-1, with D maybe TRBD2 (5 bases). The germline V gene encodes CDR1 SGHVS and CDR2 FQNEAQ. The CDR3 length is 15 residues. V was cut by 2 bases and J by 4 bases, with 12 bases left in between. CDR3 coding DNA: TGTGCCAGCAGCTTAATAAGCGGACCATACAATGAGCAGTTCTTC. Its protein is CASSLISGPYNEQFF.

The J gene is TRBJ2-3, the V gene TRBV20-1; 11 bases are a match to TRBD2. The V gene end was trimmed by 4 bases and the J gene end by 0 bases; junction bases not matched to a gene: 3. Germline values: CDR1 DFQATT, CDR2 SNEGSKA (reference sequence). The CDR3 covers 15 residues. The CDR3 is CSATGTSGSTDTQYF. In DNA, the CDR3 is TGCAGTGCTACGGGGACTAGCGGTAGCACAGATACGCAGTATTTT.

The chain employs TRBV7-6 and TRBJ2-6, with 7 bases identical to TRBD2. Germline V gene lookup returns CDR1 SGHVS and CDR2 FNYEAQ. The length of the CDR3 is 17 residues. The junction had 6 bases not matched to a gene; V was cut back by 4 bases and J by 0 bases. CDR3 sequence reads: CASSWASGTSGANVLTF. The DNA of the CDR3 is TGTGCCAGCAGCTGGGCTAGCGGAACCTCTGGGGCCAACGTCCTGACTTTC.

Concerning this clonotype: An end of the junction does not agree with germline; a read error may underlie this. The rearrangement joins TRBV7-2 to TRBJ2-1; 11 positions match TRBD2. CDR3 length: 16 residues. Germline assignment: CDR1 SGHTA and CDR2 FQGNSA. The CDR3 is CASNLLAGGPVDEQFF. CDR3 DNA sequence: TGTGCCAGCAACTTATTAGCGGGAGGGCCGGTGGATGAGCAGTTCTTC.

J is TRBJ2-4 and V is TRBV7-2; D remains ambiguous. This CDR3 contains 13 residues. Germline V gene lookup returns CDR1 SGHTA and CDR2 FQGNSA. Trimming took off 1 base at V and 5 bases at J, with 6 bases between the two ends. The CDR3 region is CASSLGFENIQYF. The CDR3 coding sequence is TGTGCCAGCAGCTTAGGTTTCGAAAACATTCAGTACTTC.

The chain has TRBV6-5 and TRBJ2-4, with unresolved D. In germline, CDR1 is MNHEY, CDR2 SVGAGI. The CDR3 length is 15 residues. Trimming removed 2 bases at V and 3 bases at J, with 11 bases between. DNA of the CDR3: TGTGCCAGCAGTTACGGTTGGACGGACAAAAACATTCAGTACTTC. Amino acids: CASSYGWTDKNIQYF.

This clonotype was counted a few times. The chain couples TRBV24-1 to TRBJ2-1; 9 nucleotides match TRBD2. Germline CDR1 reads KGHDR; CDR2 reads SFDVKD. Losses at the gene ends were 6 bases for V and 4 bases for J; bases not matched to a gene: 9. CDR3 size: 16 residues. The CDR3 bases are TGTGCCACCAGTCCTTCTAGCGGGAAACTATACAATGAGCAGTTCTTC. This translates into CATSPSSGKLYNEQFF.